These T cell receptor beta chains were read from a single sample in a study of cytomegalovirus exposure and HLA in healthy donors. The assay was immunoSEQ multiplex PCR, and TCRdb's table has in-frame clones only and misses some. The sample has roughly 71,000 clones, 78% seen once. Material: PBMCs. These receptors were collected from a girl aged 5-17 years in good health and CMV-seropositive. Each CDR3 is given with its conserved first and last residue. The D gene is left open where the match is weak. Size tells how often a clone was seen (once, few, many) or the class of an expanded clone, and some rows leave it out.

DNA: TGTGCCAGCAGCTTAGAGGCGGTAAACTATGGCTACACCTTC
CDR3: CASSLEAVNYGYTF
D: NA
J: TRBJ1-2
size: NA
V: TRBV7-6

DNA: TGCAGTGCTAGTACCTACGAGCAGTACTTC
CDR3: CSASTYEQYF
D: NA
J: TRBJ2-7
size: NA
V: TRBV20-1

DNA: TGTGCCAGCATCCGGAACAGGGCTTTGAACACTGAAGCTTTCTTT
CDR3: CASIRNRALNTEAFF
D: NA
J: TRBJ1-1
size: NA
V: TRBV28

DNA: TGTGCCATCCCTGGACTAGCAAACTACGAGCAGTACTTC
CDR3: CAIPGLANYEQYF
D: TRBD2
J: TRBJ2-7
size: NA
V: TRBV2

DNA: TGTGCCAGCAGTTCCACCCGAGGTCGATTCGGTACTGGCTACACCTTC
CDR3: CASSSTRGRFGTGYTF
D: NA
J: TRBJ1-2
size: NA
V: TRBV6-5

DNA: TGTGCCTGGTCCTCGACCGGGGAAAACATTCAGTACTTC
CDR3: CAWSSTGENIQYF
D: NA
J: TRBJ2-4
size: few
V: TRBV30

DNA: TGTGCCACGGGACAGGGCGGCGTTAACTATGGCTACACCTTC
CDR3: CATGQGGVNYGYTF
D: TRBD1
J: TRBJ1-2
size: NA
V: TRBV19

DNA: TGTGCCAGCTCCCCCGGGTGGGGCGAGGACGAGCAGTACTTC
CDR3: CASSPGWGEDEQYF
D: NA
J: TRBJ2-7
size: NA
V: TRBV18

DNA: TGTGCCAGCAGTCCAGGGGGTGGTCAGCCCCAGCATTTT
CDR3: CASSPGGGQPQHF
D: TRBD1
J: TRBJ1-5
size: few
V: TRBV6-5

DNA: TGTGCCTGGAATATGCGGGACGAGCAGTACTTC
CDR3: CAWNMRDEQYF
D: NA
J: TRBJ2-7
size: NA
V: TRBV30

DNA: TGTGCCAGCAGCTTAGTAGGGGGAGACTCCTACGAGCAGTACTTC
CDR3: CASSLVGGDSYEQYF
D: NA
J: TRBJ2-7
size: NA
V: TRBV7-2

DNA: TGTGCCAGTTCCCTAGCGCCCTCCTACAATGAGCAGTTCTTC
CDR3: CASSLAPSYNEQFF
D: NA
J: TRBJ2-1
size: NA
V: TRBV5-4

DNA: TGTGCCAGTAGTTTTCCGGGACACAGAAATTCACCCCTCCACTTT
CDR3: CASSFPGHRNSPLHF
D: NA
J: TRBJ1-6
size: few
V: TRBV19

DNA: TGTGCCAGCAGCCCTAGCGGCGGCTCCTACAATGAGCAGTTCTTC
CDR3: CASSPSGGSYNEQFF
D: TRBD2
J: TRBJ2-1
size: once
V: TRBV7-7

DNA: TGTGCCAGCAGCGACGTCGACAGGCGGGAGACCCAGTACTTC
CDR3: CASSDVDRRETQYF
D: NA
J: TRBJ2-5
size: NA
V: TRBV14

DNA: TGTGCCAGCAACTACGGACAGGGGGGTCTGGGAGCTTTCTTT
CDR3: CASNYGQGGLGAFF
D: TRBD1
J: TRBJ1-1
size: NA
V: TRBV6-5

DNA: TGCGCCACCAAGAACACCGGGGAGCTGTTTTTT
CDR3: CATKNTGELFF
D: NA
J: TRBJ2-2
size: NA
V: TRBV5-1

DNA: TGCGCCAGCAGCCAAGTGCGGGAGACCCAGTACTTC
CDR3: CASSQVRETQYF
D: NA
J: TRBJ2-5
size: NA
V: TRBV4-1

DNA: TGCAGCGTTTCTCAGGCGGGAGGGGCAGATACGCAGTATTTT
CDR3: CSVSQAGGADTQYF
D: TRBD2
J: TRBJ2-3
size: NA
V: TRBV29-1

DNA: TGTGCCAGCAGTTTTGGACAGGGAAATGAGCAGTTCTTC
CDR3: CASSFGQGNEQFF
D: TRBD1
J: TRBJ2-1
size: NA
V: TRBV27

DNA: TGTGCCAGCAGTTTGGTGGAAGGGGGCCTCACTGAAGCTTTCTTT
CDR3: CASSLVEGGLTEAFF
D: TRBD1
J: TRBJ1-1
size: NA
V: TRBV28

DNA: TGCAGCTTCCTCGGCACAGATACGCAGTATTTT
CDR3: CSFLGTDTQYF
D: NA
J: TRBJ2-3
size: NA
V: TRBV29-1

DNA: TGTGCCAGCAGCTTAGCCCTAGCGGGGGCTACAGATACGCAGTATTTT
CDR3: CASSLALAGATDTQYF
D: TRBD2
J: TRBJ2-3
size: NA
V: TRBV7-9

DNA: TGTGCCAGCAGCGTTCGGGACAGGGGGAATTACGAGCAGTACTTC
CDR3: CASSVRDRGNYEQYF
D: TRBD1
J: TRBJ2-7
size: NA
V: TRBV9

DNA: TGTGCCAGCAGCTTGACAGTATTACAAGAGACCCAGTACTTC
CDR3: CASSLTVLQETQYF
D: NA
J: TRBJ2-5
size: NA
V: TRBV28

DNA: TGTGCCAGCAGTTTGACAGGAGACGAGCAGTACTTC
CDR3: CASSLTGDEQYF
D: NA
J: TRBJ2-7
size: NA
V: TRBV28

DNA: TGTGCCAGCAGCTCAACTCAACGGGGACAGGAGGGGTATGGCTACACCTTC
CDR3: CASSSTQRGQEGYGYTF
D: TRBD1
J: TRBJ1-2
size: few
V: TRBV5-5

DNA: TGCGCCAGCAGCGCCGGGGGGGCGGACTACGAGCAGTACTTC
CDR3: CASSAGGADYEQYF
D: TRBD2
J: TRBJ2-7
size: few
V: TRBV5-1

DNA: TGTGCCAGCAGCTTAATTCAAACGGGTGGGGCCAACGTCCTGACTTTC
CDR3: CASSLIQTGGANVLTF
D: NA
J: TRBJ2-6
size: NA
V: TRBV5-4

DNA: TGTGCCAGCAGCGAGGGACCATGGACAGGGCACGAGCAGTACTTC
CDR3: CASSEGPWTGHEQYF
D: TRBD1
J: TRBJ2-7
size: NA
V: TRBV6-5

DNA: TGTGCCAGCAGTTTGGCGGGGGGGCGGGGTACGCAGTATTTT
CDR3: CASSLAGGRGTQYF
D: TRBD2
J: TRBJ2-3
size: once
V: TRBV27

DNA: TGTGCCAGCAGCTTAGATTCTATCCACGAGCAGTACTTC
CDR3: CASSLDSIHEQYF
D: NA
J: TRBJ2-7
size: NA
V: TRBV11-3

DNA: TGTGCCAGCAGCCACTCCCGGGACAGGGGGGACACCGGGGAGCTGTTTTTT
CDR3: CASSHSRDRGDTGELFF
D: TRBD1
J: TRBJ2-2
size: NA
V: TRBV9

DNA: TGTGCCAGCAGCACCACGACAGGGCTGGGGGAGGCTTTCTTT
CDR3: CASSTTTGLGEAFF
D: TRBD1
J: TRBJ1-1
size: once
V: TRBV7-9

DNA: TGTGCCAGCAGCAAAACCCGACAGGGTAGCAATCAGCCCCAGCATTTT
CDR3: CASSKTRQGSNQPQHF
D: NA
J: TRBJ1-5
size: NA
V: TRBV21-1

DNA: TGCGCCAGCAGCCAATATCGGGGGGTAACTAATGAAAAACTGTTTTTT
CDR3: CASSQYRGVTNEKLFF
D: NA
J: TRBJ1-4
size: NA
V: TRBV4-3

DNA: TGTGCCAGCAGTGAGCGGGGGGGGTACATTCAGTACTTC
CDR3: CASSERGGYIQYF
D: TRBD2
J: TRBJ2-4
size: NA
V: TRBV6-1

DNA: TGTGCCAGCACACAAGCGGGAGGGCCCTACAATGAGCAGTTCTTC
CDR3: CASTQAGGPYNEQFF
D: TRBD2
J: TRBJ2-1
size: once
V: TRBV27

DNA: TGTGCCAGCAGTCCCGATAGTGGGGGGGGGTCAGATACGCAGTATTTT
CDR3: CASSPDSGGGSDTQYF
D: TRBD2
J: TRBJ2-3
size: NA
V: TRBV6-4

DNA: TGTGCCAGCAGCAAAGAGGTCAAGGGGGCTGGGTACGAGCAGTACTTC
CDR3: CASSKEVKGAGYEQYF
D: NA
J: TRBJ2-7
size: NA
V: TRBV21-1

DNA: TGCAGGGGGACAGCGGATGGCTACACCTTC
CDR3: CRGTADGYTF
D: TRBD1
J: TRBJ1-2
size: NA
V: TRBV20-1

DNA: TGTGCCAGCAGCAAAGAGGACAGGCATGGCTACACCTTC
CDR3: CASSKEDRHGYTF
D: NA
J: TRBJ1-2
size: NA
V: TRBV21-1